This note documents a single T cell receptor (beta chain) sequence. This sample is drawn from a study of T cells expressing NK-cell markers. Whole-study context: Sorted CD3+CD56+NKG2C+, CD3+CD56+NKG2C- and CD3+CD56-NKG2C+ T-cell subsets were beta-chain profiled. Among the eight sequenced donors, seven tested HCMV-seropositive and one tested seronegative.

No DNA is given; TCRdb re-called the 5' RACE reads and lists each CDR3 protein once. Its clone listing holds about half a million distinct CDR3 sequences. The receptor's source is a woman in her 50s in good health. The sequencing sample was made of blood T cells: a sorted CD56 or NKG2C T cell subset, CD4+ or CD8+ T cells, or bulk PBMC T cells (not recorded which).

The CDR3 protein is CASSFSMTYEQYF. The V call is TRBV11-2, the J call TRBJ2-7. CDR1 is SGHAT and CDR2 is FQNNGV in the germline V gene. This CDR3 spans 13 amino acids. The variable domain in full, with the rest retrieved from reference TRBV11-2 and TRBJ2-7, is EAGVAQSPRYKIIEKRQSVAFWCNPISGHATLYWYQQILGQGPKLLIQFQNNGVVDDSQLPKDRFSAERLKGVDSTLKIQPAKLEDSAVYLCASSFSMTYEQYFGPGTRLTVT.